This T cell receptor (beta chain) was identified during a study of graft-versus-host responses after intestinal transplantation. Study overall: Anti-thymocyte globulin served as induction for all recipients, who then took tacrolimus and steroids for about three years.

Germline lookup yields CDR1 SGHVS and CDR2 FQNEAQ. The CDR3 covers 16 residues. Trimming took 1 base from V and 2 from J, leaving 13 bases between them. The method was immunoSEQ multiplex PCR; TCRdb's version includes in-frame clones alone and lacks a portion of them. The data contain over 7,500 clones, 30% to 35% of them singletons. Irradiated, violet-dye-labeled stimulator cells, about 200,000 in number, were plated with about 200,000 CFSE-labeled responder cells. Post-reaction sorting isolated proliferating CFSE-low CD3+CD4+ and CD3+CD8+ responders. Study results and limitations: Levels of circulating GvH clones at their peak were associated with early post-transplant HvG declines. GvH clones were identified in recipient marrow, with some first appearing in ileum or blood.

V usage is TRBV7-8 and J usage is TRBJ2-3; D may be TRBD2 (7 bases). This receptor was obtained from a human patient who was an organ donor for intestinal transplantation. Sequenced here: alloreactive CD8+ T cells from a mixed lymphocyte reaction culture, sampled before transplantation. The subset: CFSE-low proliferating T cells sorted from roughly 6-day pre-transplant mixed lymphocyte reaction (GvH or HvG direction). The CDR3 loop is CASSLVGGGATDTQYF. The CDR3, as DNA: TGTGCCAGCAGCTTAGTTGGCGGGGGCGCCACAGATACGCAGTATTTT.